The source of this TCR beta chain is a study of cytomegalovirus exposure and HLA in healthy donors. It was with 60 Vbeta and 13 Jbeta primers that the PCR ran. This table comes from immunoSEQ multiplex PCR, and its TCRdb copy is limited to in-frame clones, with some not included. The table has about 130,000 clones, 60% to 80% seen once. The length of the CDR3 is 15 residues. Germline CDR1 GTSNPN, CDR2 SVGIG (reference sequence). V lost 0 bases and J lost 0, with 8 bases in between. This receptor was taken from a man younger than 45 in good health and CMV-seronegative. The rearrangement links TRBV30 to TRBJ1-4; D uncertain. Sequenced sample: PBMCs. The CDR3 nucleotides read TGTGCCTGGAGTGTACAACCCGCAACTAATGAAAAACTGTTTTTT. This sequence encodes CAWSVQPATNEKLFF.